This T cell receptor beta chain was captured in a study of T cells in narcolepsy. Clones were read by immunoSEQ multiplex PCR, and TCRdb kept only the in-frame ones, dropping some. In the table there are 34,000 or so clones, 60% to 80% of which are singletons. This sequence was found in a human donor in good health. Source material: memory (CD45RA-) CD4+ T cells from blood.

The DNA of the CDR3 is TGTGCCAGCAGCTTAACGAGCGGGAGTGGAGATACGCAGTATTTT. Amino acids: CASSLTSGSGDTQYF. The rearrangement links TRBV11-3 to TRBJ2-3; 8 nucleotides agree with TRBD2. The germline CDR1 and CDR2 sequences are SGHNT and YENEEA. The CDR3 sequence is 15 residues long. After removal of 2 bases from V and 5 bases from J, the junction contained 6 bases not matched to a gene.